Listed here is a single T cell receptor (beta chain). Its target is unknown. This sample was included in a study of blood T cells in healthy people across ages. Regarding the study as a whole: TCR beta diversity per million T cells fell roughly linearly with age.

A second PCR, run for roughly 7 to 12 cycles, used a sample-barcoded 5' primer plus a J-beta primer mix. TCRdb recomputed calls from the 5' RACE reads with MiXCR, one row per CDR3 protein. Among 790,000 or so distinct CDR3 sequences listed, around 45% were seen once. The TCR was taken from a man aged 80 or over in good health. Sequencing input: blood.

In DNA form, the CDR3 reads TGCGCCAGCAGCCAAAACTTCGAGACGGTCTACTATGGCTACACCTTC. As protein: CASSQNFETVYYGYTF. The chain is built from TRBV4-3 and TRBJ1-2; D is unresolved. This CDR3 is built from 16 residues. Germline V gives CDR1 LGHNA, CDR2 YSLEER. V was trimmed by 2 bases and J by 3 bases, leaving 16 bases between them.